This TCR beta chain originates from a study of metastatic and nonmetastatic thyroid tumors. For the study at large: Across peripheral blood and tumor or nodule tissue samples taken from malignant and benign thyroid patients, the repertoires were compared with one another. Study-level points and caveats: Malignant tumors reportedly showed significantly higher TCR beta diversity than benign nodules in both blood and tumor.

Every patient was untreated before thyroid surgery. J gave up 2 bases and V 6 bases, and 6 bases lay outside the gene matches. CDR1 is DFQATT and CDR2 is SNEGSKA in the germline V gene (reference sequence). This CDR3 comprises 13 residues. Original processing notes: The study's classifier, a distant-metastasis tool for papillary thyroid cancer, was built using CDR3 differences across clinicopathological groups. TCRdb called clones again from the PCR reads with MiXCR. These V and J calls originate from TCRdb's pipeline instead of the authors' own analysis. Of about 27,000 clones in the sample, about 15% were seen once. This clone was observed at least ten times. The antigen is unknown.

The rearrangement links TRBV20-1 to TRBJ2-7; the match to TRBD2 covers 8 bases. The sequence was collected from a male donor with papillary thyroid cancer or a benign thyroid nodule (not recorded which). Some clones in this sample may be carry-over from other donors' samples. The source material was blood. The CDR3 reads CSASDGGAYEQYF. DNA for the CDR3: TGCAGTGCCTCTGACGGGGGGGCCTACGAGCAGTACTTC.